A single sample is the source of the 15 T cell receptor beta chains below, sequenced in a study of cytotoxic CD8 clonotypes in ibrutinib-treated CLL. Clones were read by immunoSEQ multiplex PCR, and TCRdb kept only the in-frame ones, dropping some. The sample records tens of thousands of clones, around 68% being singletons. Sequenced material: PBMCs, taken after 12 months of ibrutinib treatment. These receptors came from a human donor with chronic lymphocytic leukemia.

The chain recombines TRBV14 with TRBJ1-4, with D hard to call. There are 15 residues in the CDR3. Trimming cost V 0 bases and J 8 bases, with 13 bases left between them. The germline CDR1 and CDR2 sequences are SGHDN and FVKESK. CDR3 residues: CASSQEVGSGEKLFF. The CDR3 DNA reads TGTGCCAGCAGCCAAGAAGTGGGCTCGGGGGAAAAACTGTTTTTT.

This clone came up a few times. The V gene is TRBV29-1, the J gene TRBJ1-2; D remains unclear. V lost 4 bases and J lost 4, with 10 bases in between. The CDR3 runs 12 residues. Germline V gene data show CDR1 as SQVTM and CDR2 as ANQGSEA. The CDR3 spells CSVGSQPYGYTF. The CDR3, as DNA: TGCAGCGTTGGGTCCCAGCCCTATGGCTACACCTTC.

The chain has TRBV5-6 and TRBJ2-7; 8 bases line up with TRBD1. After removal of 4 bases from V and 3 bases from J, the junction contained 9 bases not matched to a gene. CDR3 length: 15 amino acids. Germline assignment: CDR1 SGHDT and CDR2 YYEEEE. CDR3: CASSGTGGYYYEQYF. The CDR3 DNA is TGTGCCAGCAGCGGAACAGGGGGTTACTACTACGAGCAGTACTTC. The full variable domain, in which reference TRBV5-6 and TRBJ2-7 provide the parts outside the CDR3, is DAGVTQSPTHLIKTRGQQVTLRCSPKSGHDTVSWYQQALGQGPQFIFQYYEEEERQRGNFPDRFSGHQFPNYSSELNVNALLLGDSALYLCASSGTGGYYYEQYFGPGTRLTVT.

The CDR3 region has the DNA TGTGCCAGCAGCCCGGAGACAGGGGACTCCTACGAGCAGTACTTC. Protein product: CASSPETGDSYEQYF. This chain links TRBV6-1 with TRBJ2-7, with TRBD1 identical over 8 bases. Per germline, CDR1 MNHNS and CDR2 SASEGT. The CDR3 loop spans 15 amino acids. After removal of 6 bases from V and 0 bases from J, the junction contained 7 bases not matched to a gene.

The rearrangement joins TRBV6-4 to TRBJ2-7; no reliable D call. V was shortened by 3 bases and J by 4 bases, with 7 bases between the two germline ends. Germline CDR1 reads MRHNA; CDR2 reads SNTAGT. The length of the CDR3 is 12 residues. CDR3 residues: CASSERSYEQYF. The CDR3 coding sequence is TGTGCCAGCAGTGAACGGAGTTACGAGCAGTACTTC.

The V call is TRBV7-2, the J call TRBJ1-2, with D possibly being TRBD1 (5 bases). Looked up from germline, CDR1 is SGHTA and CDR2 is FQGNSA. The CDR3 runs to 12 residues. The V end was cut by 5 bases, the J end by 8 bases, with 12 bases between. The CDR3 bases are TGTGCCAGCAGCGGGGGTCAGCAAGGCTACACCTTC. The encoded protein is CASSGGQQGYTF.

This chain joins TRBV9 and TRBJ1-3; tentatively, D is TRBD1 (5 bases). V was shortened by 0 bases and J by 0 bases, with 7 bases between the two germline ends. The CDR3 is 15 residues long. Germline values: CDR1 SGDLS, CDR2 YYNGEE. CDR3 protein: CASSVEGVSGNTIYF. CDR3 in DNA: TGTGCCAGCAGCGTAGAAGGGGTCTCTGGAAACACCATATATTTT.

The genes are TRBV30 and TRBJ1-3; no definite D call. CDR1 and CDR2 (germline): GTSNPN, SVGIG (reference sequence). The CDR3 extends over 16 amino acids. V gave up 0 bases and J gave up 0 bases, with 12 bases separating them. The CDR3 DNA sequence: TGTGCCTGGAGTGTAGGTTCCCATTACTCTGGAAACACCATATATTTT. Residues: CAWSVGSHYSGNTIYF.

The V gene is TRBV6-5, the J gene TRBJ1-3; D remains ambiguous. Trimming stripped 8 bases from V and 0 bases from J, with 8 bases between. The CDR3 is 13 amino acids. CDR1 is MNHEY, CDR2 SVGAGI, per germline. The CDR3: CASHSFSGNTIYF. The CDR3 bases are TGTGCCAGCCATTCCTTCTCTGGAAACACCATATATTTT.

The V call is TRBV5-6, the J call TRBJ2-1; TRBD2 aligns across 12 bases. The CDR3 spans 16 residues. Germline trimming cut 1 base from V and 10 bases from J; bases unmatched to any gene: 9. The germline gives CDR1 SGHDT, CDR2 YYEEEE. This CDR3 is CASSLPLAGGPREQFF. In DNA, the CDR3 is TGTGCCAGCAGCTTGCCCCTAGCGGGGGGGCCTCGAGAGCAGTTCTTC. Together with reference TRBV5-6 and TRBJ2-1, the CDR3 gives the full variable domain: DAGVTQSPTHLIKTRGQQVTLRCSPKSGHDTVSWYQQALGQGPQFIFQYYEEEERQRGNFPDRFSGHQFPNYSSELNVNALLLGDSALYLCASSLPLAGGPREQFFGPGTRLTVL.

CDR3 in DNA: TGTGCCAGCTCACCAGTTGGAAGCTCCTACGAGCAGTACTTC. Residues: CASSPVGSSYEQYF. The V gene is TRBV18, the J gene TRBJ2-7; no clear D gene. The germline gives CDR1 KGHSH, CDR2 LQKENI. Trimming shortened V by 2 bases and J by 0 bases, and 8 bases separated the two germline ends. The CDR3 is made up of 14 amino acids.

The chain is built from TRBV28 and TRBJ1-5; weak D call: TRBD1 (6 bases). Germline assignment: CDR1 MDHEN and CDR2 SYDVKM. The CDR3 is 13 amino acids. The V and J ends lost 11 bases and 11 bases respectively, with 22 bases between them. CDR3 in DNA: TGTGCCTCACTAGGGGGGACTCGTGACGCCCAGCATTTT. This gives the protein CASLGGTRDAQHF. Using reference TRBV28 and TRBJ1-5 for the parts outside the CDR3, the full variable domain is DVKVTQSSRYLVKRTGEKVFLECVQDMDHENMFWYRQDPGLGLRLIYFSYDVKMKEKGDIPEGYSVSREKKERFSLILESASTNQTSMYLCASLGGTRDAQHFGDGTRLSIL.

The CDR3 DNA is TGTGCCAGCCTACGGGGGGGCACAGATACGCAGTATTTT. The encoded protein is CASLRGGTDTQYF. The J gene is TRBJ2-3, the V gene TRBV6-6; 7 bases align to TRBD2. The length of the CDR3 is 13 residues. V gave up 8 bases and J gave up 1 base; unmatched junction bases: 3. The V gene's germline CDR1 is MNHNY and CDR2 SVGAGI (reference sequence).

The chain links TRBV10-1 to TRBJ2-5, with no clear D. Germline V gene data show CDR1 as WNHNN and CDR2 as SYGVQD (reference sequence). Trimming took off 4 bases at V and 5 bases at J, with 8 bases between the two ends. This CDR3 is 12 amino acids long. The CDR3 reads CASSGSAETQYF. The DNA for the CDR3 is TGCGCCAGCAGTGGGAGCGCGGAGACCCAGTACTTC.

V is TRBV7-9 and J is TRBJ1-5; the D gene is possibly TRBD1 (5 bases). Germline CDR1 SEHNR, CDR2 FQNEAQ (reference sequence). This CDR3 contains 15 residues. Trimming shortened V by 5 bases and J by 4 bases, and 15 bases separated the two germline ends. The CDR3: CASSPSGPINQPQHF. The CDR3 nucleotides read TGTGCCAGCAGCCCCTCGGGGCCGATTAATCAGCCCCAGCATTTT.